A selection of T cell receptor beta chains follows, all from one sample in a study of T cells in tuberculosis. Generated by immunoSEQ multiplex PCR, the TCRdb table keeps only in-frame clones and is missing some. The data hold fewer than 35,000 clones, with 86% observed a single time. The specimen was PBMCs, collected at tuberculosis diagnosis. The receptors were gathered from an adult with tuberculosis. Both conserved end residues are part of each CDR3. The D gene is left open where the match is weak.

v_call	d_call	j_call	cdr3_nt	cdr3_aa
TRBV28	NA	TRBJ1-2	TGTGCCAGCCTCTGGACAGCCGGCTACACCTTC	CASLWTAGYTF
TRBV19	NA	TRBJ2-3	TGTGCCAGTAGGGGTCAGGGGCTTGGAGATACGCAGTATTTT	CASRGQGLGDTQYF
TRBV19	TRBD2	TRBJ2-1	TGTGCCAGTAGACCAGCGGGGGTGTACAATGAGCAGTTCTTC	CASRPAGVYNEQFF
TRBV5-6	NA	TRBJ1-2	TGTGCCAGCAGCTTGTGGACACCCAACTATGGCTACACCTTC	CASSLWTPNYGYTF
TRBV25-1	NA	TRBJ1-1	TGTGCCAGCAGTGAATTTCAGGGGAGTACTGAAGCTTTCTTT	CASSEFQGSTEAFF
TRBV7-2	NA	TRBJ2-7	TGTGCCAGCAGCTCCCCGGGGTCGGGCCCCAGCTCCTACGAGCAGTACTTC	CASSSPGSGPSSYEQYF
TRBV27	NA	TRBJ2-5	TGTGCCAGCAGTTTGACGGGGGAGACCCAGTACTTC	CASSLTGETQYF
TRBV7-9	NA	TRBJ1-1	TGTGCCAGCAGCCCGAAACAGAGACTGAACACTGAAGCTTTCTTT	CASSPKQRLNTEAFF
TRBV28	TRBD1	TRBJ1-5	TGTGCCAGCAGTTTACAGGTTGGTGGCGGACAGGTACTCAATCAGCCCCAGCATTTT	CASSLQVGGGQVLNQPQHF
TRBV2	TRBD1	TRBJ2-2	TGTGCCAGCTTGGGACAGGGAAGGACCGGGGAGCTGTTTTTT	CASLGQGRTGELFF
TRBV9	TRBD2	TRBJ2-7	TGTGCCAGCAGCGTAGGAGCGGGGGGGCAGTACGAGCAGTACTTC	CASSVGAGGQYEQYF
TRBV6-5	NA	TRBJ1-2	TGTGCCAGCAGTTACGTGGCGGGCGGGCGCTACACCTTC	CASSYVAGGRYTF
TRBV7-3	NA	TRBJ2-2	TGTGCCAGCAGCTCAGGCGGCGGGGGCCTAACCGGGGAGCTGTTTTTT	CASSSGGGGLTGELFF
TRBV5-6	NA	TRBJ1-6	TGTGCCAGCACCTTCGGCGGGACCCTTAATTCACCCCTCCACTTT	CASTFGGTLNSPLHF
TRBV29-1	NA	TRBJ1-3	TGCAGCGTCTCGAGGGCCTCGGGCTCTGGAAACACCATATATTTT	CSVSRASGSGNTIYF
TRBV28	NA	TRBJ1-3	TGTGCCAGCAGTGTTGCAAGGACTGCCTCTGGAAACACCATATATTTT	CASSVARTASGNTIYF
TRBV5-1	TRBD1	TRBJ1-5	TGCGCCAGCAGCCCGACAGGGATAAGCAATCAGCCCCAGCATTTT	CASSPTGISNQPQHF
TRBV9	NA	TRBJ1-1	TGTGCCAGCAGCGTAGTAGGGGTTATGAACACTGAAGCTTTCTTT	CASSVVGVMNTEAFF